The T cell receptor beta chain under discussion was sequenced for a study of CD8+ T cells in alopecia areata. Study overall: Each day, treated patients took oral tofacitinib twice, at 5 to 10 mg per dose. Severity in treated patients was scored by percentage of scalp area affected. Regarding the study as a whole: Among the top 100, expanded CD8+ clones, as well as scalp clonality, were significantly decreased by tofacitinib.

Per the germline V gene, CDR1 is SGHAT and CDR2 is FQDESV (reference sequence). The ends were cut back, 5 bases at V and 10 bases at J, with 12 bases in the middle. This CDR3 comprises 13 residues. A word on this clone: Antigen: not known.

As to treatment: oral pan-JAK inhibitor, 5-10 mg twice daily. PBMCs, the starting material, were the source of sorted CD4+ and CD8+ T cells. RNA extraction and reverse transcription yielded cDNA as sequencing template. Data came from immunoSEQ multiplex PCR; TCRdb stores just in-frame clones and leaves some out. The sample contains fewer than 150,000 clones, about 54% of which appear only once. The receptor was isolated from a human donor with alopecia areata. The rearrangement links TRBV11-1 to TRBJ1-6; possibly TRBD1 for D (5 bases). The sequenced sample was CD8+ T cells sorted from blood, obtained at week 4, from a patient treated with tofacitinib. The CDR3 loop is CASSREGDSPLHF. CDR3 sequence (DNA): TGTGCCAGCAGCCGTGAAGGGGACTCACCCCTCCACTTT.